This T cell receptor beta chain was documented in a study of human T cells and chemical hapten exposure. This sample's time point: patch test 3, about 24 weeks after DPC sensitization. Documented treatment: therapeutic diphenylcyclopropenone sensitization with weekly scalp DPC. Germline loops: CDR1 SNHLY, CDR2 FYNNEI. CDR3 size: 13 residues. Between the trimmed V and J ends, which lost 8 bases and 4 bases, there was a span of 12 bases. Original processing methods: Ranging from about 20,000 to 690,600, TCR counts per sample had a median value of roughly 96,000. TCRdb passed the RACE reads through MiXCR, listing each CDR3 protein once. TCRdb, rather than the study authors, made the V and J calls. The table has approximately 32,000 distinct CDR3 sequences, 5.8% seen once. There are many counts of this clonotype.

The V and J genes are TRBV2 and TRBJ2-1, with D maybe TRBD2 (5 bases). This specimen consisted of whole blood, obtained in connection with sensitization to the hapten diphenylcyclopropenone (DPC). The clonotype was recovered from a man younger than 45 with alopecia areata. Some clones in this sample may be carry-over from other donors' samples. The CDR3 DNA is TGTGCCAGCGGACTGAGTTATTACAATGAGCAGTTCTTC. Its translation: CASGLSYYNEQFF.